This T cell receptor (beta chain) was profiled in a study of cytomegalovirus exposure and HLA in healthy donors. This clone was observed a single time. What it binds is unknown. The CDR3 is 13 amino acids. V was clipped by 5 bases and J by 4 bases, with 11 bases between them. Germline loops: CDR1 SQVTM, CDR2 ANQGSEA. PCR amplification relied on 60 Vbeta primers (plus 13 Jbeta primers). This table comes from immunoSEQ multiplex PCR, and its TCRdb copy is limited to in-frame clones, with some not included. The repertoire holds 150,000 to 200,000 clones, with roughly 79% as singletons. Study-wide findings and caveats: Sequences of the TCR beta chain were said to predict the HLA-A and HLA-B alleles of most subjects accurately. Published work reported that the classifier diagnosed cytomegalovirus status with high specificity and sensitivity.

The sample consisted of PBMCs. The source of this sequence is a man over 45 in good health and CMV-seropositive. J is TRBJ2-2 and V is TRBV29-1; D is undetermined. CDR3 in DNA: TGCAGCGTTAGCGAGGTTTTCACCGGGGAGCTGTTTTTT. Its translation is CSVSEVFTGELFF.